The T cell receptor (beta chain) under discussion was sequenced for a study of T-cell reconstitution after alpha-beta-depleted transplantation in children. Regarding the study as a whole: A year had passed since transplant, and T-cell counts and diversity by then came mostly from newly produced T cells. Surviving recipient T cells and thymic progenitors produced the high day-60 TCRbeta diversity seen in some patients. Expanded clones from the graft, numbering several hundred, reportedly supplied alpha-beta T cells about two months after transplant.

Of note for this clonotype: As yet, its antigen is unknown.

As it was prepared, the TCRbeta library received unique molecular identifiers. TCRdb re-derived calls from the PCR reads in MiXCR, one entry per CDR3 protein. The table shows about 440,000 distinct CDR3 sequences, with roughly 43% occurring only once. CDR1 is SGDLS and CDR2 is YYNGEE in the germline V gene. The CDR3 contains 13 residues. Trimming removed 1 base from V and 6 bases from J, with 11 bases in between. This TCR came from a girl aged 2-10 years with aplastic anemia, due to receive a stem cell transplant. The sequencing here drew on PBMCs, taken before TCRalphabeta/CD19-depleted stem cell transplant. The chain combines TRBV9 with TRBJ2-7; no reliable D call. CDR3 protein: CASSVSLQSEQYF. CDR3 DNA: TGTGCCAGCAGCGTATCCCTACAGTCCGAGCAGTACTTC.